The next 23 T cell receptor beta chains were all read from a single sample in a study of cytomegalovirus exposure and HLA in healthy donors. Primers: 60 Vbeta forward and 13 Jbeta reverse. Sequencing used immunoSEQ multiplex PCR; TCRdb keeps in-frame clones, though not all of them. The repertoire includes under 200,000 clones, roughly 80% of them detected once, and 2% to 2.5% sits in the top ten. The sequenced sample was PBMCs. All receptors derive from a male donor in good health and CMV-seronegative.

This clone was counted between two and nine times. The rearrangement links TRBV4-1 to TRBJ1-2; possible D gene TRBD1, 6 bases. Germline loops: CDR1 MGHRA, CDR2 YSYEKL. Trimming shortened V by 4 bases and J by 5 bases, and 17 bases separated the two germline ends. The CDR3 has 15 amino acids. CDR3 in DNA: TGCGCCAGCAGCCGTGGGGCAGGGACATTATATGGCTACACCTTC. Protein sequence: CASSRGAGTLYGYTF.

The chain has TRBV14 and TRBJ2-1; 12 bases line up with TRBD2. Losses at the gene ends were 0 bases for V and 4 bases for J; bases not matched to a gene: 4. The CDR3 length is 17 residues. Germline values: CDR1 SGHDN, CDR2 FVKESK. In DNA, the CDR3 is TGTGCCAGCAGCCAAGATAGCCTAGCGGGGGGGTACAATGAGCAGTTCTTC. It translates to CASSQDSLAGGYNEQFF.

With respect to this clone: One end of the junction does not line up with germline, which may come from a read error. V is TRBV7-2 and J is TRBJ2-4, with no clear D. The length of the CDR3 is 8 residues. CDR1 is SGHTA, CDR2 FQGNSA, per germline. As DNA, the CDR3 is TGTGCCAGCAGCTTAGGGCACTTC. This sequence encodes CASSLGHF.

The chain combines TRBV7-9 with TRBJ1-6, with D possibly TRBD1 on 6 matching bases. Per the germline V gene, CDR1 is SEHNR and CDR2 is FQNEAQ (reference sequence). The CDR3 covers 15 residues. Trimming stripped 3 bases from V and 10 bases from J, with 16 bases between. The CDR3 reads CASSFLGAGDSPLHF. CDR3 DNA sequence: TGTGCCAGCAGCTTCCTCGGGGCAGGGGACTCACCCCTCCACTTT.

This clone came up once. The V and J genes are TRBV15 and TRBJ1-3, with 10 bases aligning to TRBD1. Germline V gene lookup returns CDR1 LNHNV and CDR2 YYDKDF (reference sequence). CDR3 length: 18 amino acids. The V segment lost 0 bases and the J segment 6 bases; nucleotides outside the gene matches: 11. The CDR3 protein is CATSRDLVGTGVTNTIYF. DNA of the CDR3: TGTGCCACCAGCAGAGATCTAGTGGGGACAGGGGTAACAAACACCATATATTTT.

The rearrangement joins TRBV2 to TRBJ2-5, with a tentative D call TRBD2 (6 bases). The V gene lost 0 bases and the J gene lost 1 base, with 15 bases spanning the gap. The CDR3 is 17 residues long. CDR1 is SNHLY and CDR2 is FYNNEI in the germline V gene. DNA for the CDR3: TGTGCCAGCAGTGAAGCGCTTTGGAGGGGCCTCCAAGAGACCCAGTACTTC. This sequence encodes CASSEALWRGLQETQYF.

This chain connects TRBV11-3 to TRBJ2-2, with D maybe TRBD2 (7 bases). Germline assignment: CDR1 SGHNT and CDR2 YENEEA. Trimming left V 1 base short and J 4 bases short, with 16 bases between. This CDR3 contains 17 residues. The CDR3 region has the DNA TGTGCCAGCAGCTTAGGAGGGGGGGCCTTTGGCACCGGGGAGCTGTTTTTT. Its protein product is CASSLGGGAFGTGELFF.

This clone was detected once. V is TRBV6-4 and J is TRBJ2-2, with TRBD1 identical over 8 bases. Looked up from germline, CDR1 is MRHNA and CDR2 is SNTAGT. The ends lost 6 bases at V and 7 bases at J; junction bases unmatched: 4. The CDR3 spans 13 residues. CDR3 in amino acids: CASSGQGGGELFF. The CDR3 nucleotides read TGTGCCAGCAGCGGACAGGGCGGCGGGGAGCTGTTTTTT.

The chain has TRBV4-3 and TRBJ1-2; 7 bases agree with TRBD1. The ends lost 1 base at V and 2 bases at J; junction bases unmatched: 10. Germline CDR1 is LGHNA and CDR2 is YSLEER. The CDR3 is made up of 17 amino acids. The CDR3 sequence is CASSQGVTGRSNYGYTF. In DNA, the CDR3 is TGCGCCAGCAGCCAAGGGGTGACAGGGAGATCGAACTATGGCTACACCTTC.

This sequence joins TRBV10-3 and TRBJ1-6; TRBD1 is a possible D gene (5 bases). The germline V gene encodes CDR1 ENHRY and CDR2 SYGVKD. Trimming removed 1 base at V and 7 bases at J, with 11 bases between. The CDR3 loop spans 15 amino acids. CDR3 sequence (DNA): TGTGCCATCAGTGAGTGGGGCAGTCAAAATTCACCCCTCCACTTT. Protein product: CAISEWGSQNSPLHF.

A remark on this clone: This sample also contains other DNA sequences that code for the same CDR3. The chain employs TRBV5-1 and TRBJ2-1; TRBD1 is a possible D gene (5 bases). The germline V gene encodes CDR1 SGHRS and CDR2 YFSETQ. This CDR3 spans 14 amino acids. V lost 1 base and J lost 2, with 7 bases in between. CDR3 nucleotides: TGCGCCAGCAGCTTGTCAGGGCCCTACAATGAGCAGTTCTTC. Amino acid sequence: CASSLSGPYNEQFF.

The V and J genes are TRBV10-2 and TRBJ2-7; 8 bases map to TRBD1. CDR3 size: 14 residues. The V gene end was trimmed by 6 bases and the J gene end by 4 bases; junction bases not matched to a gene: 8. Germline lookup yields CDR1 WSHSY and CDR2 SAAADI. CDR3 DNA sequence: TGCGCCAGCAGAGCAAGACAGGGGTTGTACGAGCAGTACTTC. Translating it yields CASRARQGLYEQYF.

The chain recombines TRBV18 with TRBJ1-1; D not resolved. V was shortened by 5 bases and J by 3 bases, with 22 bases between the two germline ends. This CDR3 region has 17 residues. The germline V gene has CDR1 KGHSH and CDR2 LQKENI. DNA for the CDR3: TGTGCCAGCTCATTAGGACGGGGTACATCCTTGGACACTGAAGCTTTCTTT. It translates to CASSLGRGTSLDTEAFF.

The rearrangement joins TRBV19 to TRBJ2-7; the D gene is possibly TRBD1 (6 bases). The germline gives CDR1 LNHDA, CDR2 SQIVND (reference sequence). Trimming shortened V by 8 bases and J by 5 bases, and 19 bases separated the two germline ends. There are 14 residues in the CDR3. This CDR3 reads CASAATGGPHEQYF. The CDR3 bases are TGTGCCAGTGCCGCGACAGGCGGTCCTCACGAGCAGTACTTC.

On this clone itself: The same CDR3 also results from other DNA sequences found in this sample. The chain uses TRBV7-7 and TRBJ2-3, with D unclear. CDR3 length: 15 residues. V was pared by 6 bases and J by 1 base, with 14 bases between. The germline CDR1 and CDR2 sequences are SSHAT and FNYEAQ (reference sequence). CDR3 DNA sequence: TGTGCCAGCAGTCCGTCTTTTCCGGGCACAGATACGCAGTATTTT. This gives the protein CASSPSFPGTDTQYF.

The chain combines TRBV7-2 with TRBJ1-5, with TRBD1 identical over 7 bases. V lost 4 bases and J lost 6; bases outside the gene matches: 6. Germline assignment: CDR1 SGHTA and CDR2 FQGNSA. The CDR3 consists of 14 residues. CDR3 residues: CASSSRAGGQPQHF. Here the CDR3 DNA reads TGTGCCAGCAGCTCCCGAGCAGGGGGTCAGCCCCAGCATTTT.

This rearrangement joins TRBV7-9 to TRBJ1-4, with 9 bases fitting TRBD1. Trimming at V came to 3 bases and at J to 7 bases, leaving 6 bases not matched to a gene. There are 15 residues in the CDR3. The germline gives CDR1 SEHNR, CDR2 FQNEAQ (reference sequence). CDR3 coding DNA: TGTGCCAGCAGCTTTACAGGGGGCGAGGGTGAAAAACTGTTTTTT. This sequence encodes CASSFTGGEGEKLFF.

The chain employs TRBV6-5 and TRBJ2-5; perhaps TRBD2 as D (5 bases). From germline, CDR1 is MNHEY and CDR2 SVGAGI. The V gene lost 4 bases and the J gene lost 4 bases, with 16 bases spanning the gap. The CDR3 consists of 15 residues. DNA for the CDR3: TGTGCCAGCAGTTCGAGGGTACACGTTCGAGAGACCCAGTACTTC. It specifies CASSSRVHVRETQYF.

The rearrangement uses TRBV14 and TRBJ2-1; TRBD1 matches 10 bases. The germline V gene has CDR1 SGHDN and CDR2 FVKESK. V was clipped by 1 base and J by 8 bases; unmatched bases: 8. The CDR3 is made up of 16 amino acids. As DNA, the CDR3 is TGTGCCAGCAGCCAAGTTGGGACAGGGGTCCTCTATGAGCAGTTCTTC. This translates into CASSQVGTGVLYEQFF.

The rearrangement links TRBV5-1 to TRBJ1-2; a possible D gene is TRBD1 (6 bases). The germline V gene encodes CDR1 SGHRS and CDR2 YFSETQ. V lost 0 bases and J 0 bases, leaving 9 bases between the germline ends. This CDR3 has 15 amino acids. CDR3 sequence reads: CASSLAGQSNYGYTF. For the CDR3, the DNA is TGCGCCAGCAGCTTGGCTGGACAGTCTAACTATGGCTACACCTTC.

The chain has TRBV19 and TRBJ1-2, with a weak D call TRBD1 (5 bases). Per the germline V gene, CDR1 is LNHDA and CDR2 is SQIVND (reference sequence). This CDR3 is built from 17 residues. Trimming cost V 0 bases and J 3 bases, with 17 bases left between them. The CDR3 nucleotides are TGTGCCAGTAGTATAGATTTATCGCAGGGTATGTACTATGGCTACACCTTC. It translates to CASSIDLSQGMYYGYTF.

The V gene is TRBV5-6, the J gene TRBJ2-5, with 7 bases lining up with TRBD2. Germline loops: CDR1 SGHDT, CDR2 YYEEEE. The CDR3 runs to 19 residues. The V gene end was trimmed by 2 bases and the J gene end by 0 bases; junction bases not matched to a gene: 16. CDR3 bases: TGTGCCAGCAGCTTCCCAGGCTGGGTAATGGGGGGGTACCAAGAGACCCAGTACTTC. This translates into CASSFPGWVMGGYQETQYF.

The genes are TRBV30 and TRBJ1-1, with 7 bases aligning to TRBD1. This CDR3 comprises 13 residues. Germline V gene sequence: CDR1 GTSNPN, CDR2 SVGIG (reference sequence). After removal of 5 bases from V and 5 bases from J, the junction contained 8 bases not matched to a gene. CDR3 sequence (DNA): TGTGCCTGGGAGACAGGGCAAGGAACTGAAGCTTTCTTT. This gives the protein CAWETGQGTEAFF.